What follows are 19 T cell receptor beta chains derived from one specimen sequenced in a study of T cells after yellow fever vaccination. MiXCR was run by TCRdb on the 5' RACE reads, yielding one entry per CDR3 protein. The profile covers a few hundred thousand distinct CDR3 sequences, with 7% to 9% appearing a single time and approximately 15% taken by the ten largest. Sequences were derived from PBMCs, sampled about 49 days after the first yellow fever vaccination. The source is a man younger than 35 who received the YFV17D yellow fever vaccine.

This clonotype has ten or more counts. The V gene is TRBV4-1, the J gene TRBJ1-5; D remains ambiguous. V was cut by 5 bases and J by 2 bases, with 10 bases left in between. The CDR3 is 14 residues long. Germline V gene sequence: CDR1 MGHRA, CDR2 YSYEKL. The CDR3 coding sequence is TGCGCCAGCAGCACATTTGCGGGCAATCAGCCCCAGCATTTT. The encoded protein is CASSTFAGNQPQHF.

This clonotype was counted only a few times. CDR3 sequence reads: CASSLGAYTDTQYF. Here the CDR3 DNA reads TGCGCCAGCAGCTTGGGAGCTTACACAGATACGCAGTATTTT. The chain joins TRBV5-1 to TRBJ2-3; D remains unclear. Germline assignment: CDR1 SGHRS and CDR2 YFSETQ. V was trimmed by 0 bases and J by 2 bases, leaving 7 bases between them. The CDR3 length is 14 residues.

In this sample, this clonotype turned up a few times. The chain carries TRBV6-5 and TRBJ1-1, with D unresolved. The length of the CDR3 is 15 residues. Germline assignment: CDR1 MNHEY and CDR2 SVGAGI. V lost 0 bases and J lost 4, with 12 bases in between. This CDR3 reads CASSYSRRVSTEAFF. In DNA, the CDR3 is TGTGCCAGCAGTTACTCGAGGAGGGTCAGCACTGAAGCTTTCTTT.

This clonotype was seen a handful of times. V usage is TRBV19 and J usage is TRBJ1-4; possibly TRBD1 for D (5 bases). V shed 4 bases and J shed 7 bases, with 16 bases lying between them. The CDR3 totals 15 residues. Germline CDR1 LNHDA, CDR2 SQIVND (reference sequence). The CDR3 bases are TGTGCCAGTAGTACCCCGGGACTTTGGAGTGAAAAACTGTTTTTT. It translates to CASSTPGLWSEKLFF.

This CDR3 reads CASSSVSGGLFYEQYF. In nucleotides, the CDR3 is TGTGCCAGCAGCTCAGTTAGCGGGGGGCTGTTTTACGAGCAGTACTTC. The chain is built from TRBV7-2 and TRBJ2-7; TRBD2 aligns across 10 bases. Germline V CDR1 and CDR2: SGHTA, FQGNSA. The V segment lost 4 bases and the J segment 4 bases; nucleotides outside the gene matches: 10. This CDR3 region has 16 residues.

This clonotype was detected only a few times. The chain employs TRBV7-8 and TRBJ2-1; D uncertain. The CDR3 has 15 amino acids. In germline, CDR1 is SGHVS, CDR2 FQNEAQ. V lost 1 base, J lost 6 bases, and 13 bases lay in between. CDR3 bases: TGTGCCAGCAGCTTAGTGCGTTTCGGAACCAATGAGCAGTTCTTC. Encoded protein: CASSLVRFGTNEQFF.

This chain links TRBV25-1 with TRBJ2-3; weak D call: TRBD2 (5 bases). CDR3 length: 14 amino acids. Trimming took off 10 bases at V and 0 bases at J, with 14 bases between the two ends. Germline loops: CDR1 MGHDK, CDR2 SYGVNS. The CDR3 DNA reads as TGTGCCACCAACGGTGGAGGTAGCACAGATACGCAGTATTTT. The encoded protein is CATNGGGSTDTQYF.

The CDR3 nucleotides read TGTGCCAGCTCAGGTTACTACGAGCAGTACGTC. This encodes CASSGYYEQYV. This chain uses TRBV2 with TRBJ2-7; D uncertain. The CDR3 spans 11 residues. Trimming shortened V by 8 bases and J by 3 bases, and 8 bases separated the two germline ends. From germline, CDR1 is SNHLY and CDR2 FYNNEI.

The chain uses TRBV20-1 and TRBJ1-6; D uncertain. Germline V gene data show CDR1 as DFQATT and CDR2 as SNEGSKA (reference sequence). V was clipped by 3 bases and J by 7 bases, with 13 bases between them. The CDR3 runs 14 residues. The CDR3 DNA reads as TGCAGTGCTAGTACGAGGCCAGGCAATTCACCCCTCCACTTT. This encodes CSASTRPGNSPLHF.

This clonotype showed up many times. At one of its ends the junction is not consistent with the germline gene, which may arise from a read error. V is TRBV7-7 and J is TRBJ2-3; possible D gene TRBD2, 6 bases. This CDR3 has 13 amino acids. Germline CDR1 and CDR2: SSHAT and FNYEAQ (reference sequence). Here the CDR3 reads CASSEGTSDTQYF. DNA for the CDR3: TGTGCTAGCAGCGAAGGGACTTCGGATACGCAGTATTTT.

V usage is TRBV9 and J usage is TRBJ2-1; 10 bases fit TRBD1. Germline assignment: CDR1 SGDLS and CDR2 YYNGEE. J gave up 7 bases and V 4 bases, and 5 bases lay outside the gene matches. This CDR3 contains 14 residues. CDR3 DNA sequence: TGTGCCAGCAGCCTTCGGGACAGGGGTAATGAGCAGTTCTTC. Encoded protein: CASSLRDRGNEQFF.

This chain links TRBV5-6 with TRBJ1-5; D uncertain. Trimming stripped 1 base from V and 7 bases from J, with 15 bases between. This CDR3 contains 15 residues. Germline CDR1 reads SGHDT; CDR2 reads YYEEEE. CDR3 in amino acids: CASSLTAGIEQPQHF. CDR3 DNA: TGTGCCAGCAGCTTGACTGCGGGAATAGAGCAGCCCCAGCATTTT. Combining the CDR3 with reference TRBV5-6 and TRBJ1-5 gives the whole variable domain DAGVTQSPTHLIKTRGQQVTLRCSPKSGHDTVSWYQQALGQGPQFIFQYYEEEERQRGNFPDRFSGHQFPNYSSELNVNALLLGDSALYLCASSLTAGIEQPQHFGDGTRLSIL.

The chain carries TRBV10-3 and TRBJ1-1, with D unresolved. Between the trimmed V and J ends, which lost 1 base and 2 bases, there was a span of 5 bases. Germline V CDR1 and CDR2: ENHRY, SYGVKD. There are 13 residues in the CDR3. CDR3 sequence (DNA): TGTGCCATCAGTGAGTGGCTTAACACTGAAGCTTTCTTT. Protein product: CAISEWLNTEAFF.

There are a few counts of this clonotype. This chain joins TRBV6-1 and TRBJ2-2, with 12 bases that match TRBD1. V lost 10 bases, J lost 6 bases, and 12 bases stayed unmatched. This CDR3 region has 16 residues. CDR1 MNHNS and CDR2 SASEGT come from the germline V gene. CDR3 nucleotides: TGTGCCACGGGACAGGGGGCGACTCGGGTCTCCGGGGAGCTGTTTTTT. Translation: CATGQGATRVSGELFF.

The chain recombines TRBV28 with TRBJ2-3; TRBD1 matches at 7 bases. Germline CDR1 and CDR2: MDHEN and SYDVKM. The CDR3 length is 16 residues. V dropped 6 bases and J dropped 2; count of bases not matched to a gene: 11. The CDR3 DNA is TGTGCCAGCAGCGCTACAGGGGATATATCCACAGATACGCAGTATTTT. It codes for CASSATGDISTDTQYF.

This clonotype was observed a few times. DNA for the CDR3: TGCAGCGTTGCACTAGCGGGGGCCCACCCCTACGAGCAGTACTTC. Protein sequence: CSVALAGAHPYEQYF. This chain connects TRBV29-1 to TRBJ2-7; 11 bases are shared with TRBD2. The germline V gene has CDR1 SQVTM and CDR2 ANQGSEA. CDR3 size: 15 residues. V lost 4 bases and J lost 2; bases outside the gene matches: 7.

In its sample, this clonotype was seen many times. The CDR3 here is CASSESGQGAYNEQFF. CDR3 DNA: TGCGCCAGCAGCGAAAGCGGACAGGGGGCCTACAATGAGCAGTTCTTC. The chain employs TRBV4-1 and TRBJ2-1; 10 bases are a match to TRBD1. The CDR3 loop spans 16 amino acids. Trimming removed 5 bases from V and 2 bases from J; junction bases left unmatched: 6. Looked up from germline, CDR1 is MGHRA and CDR2 is YSYEKL.

This clonotype occurred a few times. V gene TRBV11-2 combines with J gene TRBJ2-5; 8 nucleotides line up with TRBD2. Germline V CDR1 and CDR2: SGHAT, FQNNGV. Germline trimming cut 6 bases from V and 5 bases from J; bases unmatched to any gene: 11. The CDR3 spans 15 residues. DNA of the CDR3: TGTGCCAGCAGACGAAATGCGGGGGGCGGGGAGACCCAGTACTTC. Residues: CASRRNAGGGETQYF.

The chain uses TRBV5-1 and TRBJ2-5; the match to TRBD1 covers 10 bases. With 4 bases clipped from V and 1 base from J, the junction kept 7 bases outside the gene matches. CDR3 length equals 16 residues. The germline V gene encodes CDR1 SGHRS and CDR2 YFSETQ. The CDR3 loop is CASSPGDRGSQETQYF. The CDR3 coding sequence is TGCGCCAGCAGCCCTGGGGACAGGGGCTCCCAAGAGACCCAGTACTTC.